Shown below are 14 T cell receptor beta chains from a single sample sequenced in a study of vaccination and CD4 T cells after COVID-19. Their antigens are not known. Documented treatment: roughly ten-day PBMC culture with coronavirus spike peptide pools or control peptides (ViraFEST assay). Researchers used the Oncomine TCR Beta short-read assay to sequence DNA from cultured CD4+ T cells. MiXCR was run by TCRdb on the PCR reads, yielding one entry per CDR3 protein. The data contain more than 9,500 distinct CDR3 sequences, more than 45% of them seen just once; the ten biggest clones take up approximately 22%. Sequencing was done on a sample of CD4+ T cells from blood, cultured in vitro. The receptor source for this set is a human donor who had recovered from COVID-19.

CDR3 DNA sequence: TGTGCTAGTGGCCCCGGGACAGGGGAGTCTCCCGGGAGGGTAGAGACCCAGTACTTC. Residues: CASGPGTGESPGRVETQYF. This chain uses TRBV12-5 with TRBJ2-5; TRBD1 matches at 10 bases. Germline CDR1 and CDR2: LGHNT and FRNRAP. The V gene end was trimmed by 6 bases and the J gene end by 4 bases; junction bases not matched to a gene: 20. This CDR3 comprises 19 residues.

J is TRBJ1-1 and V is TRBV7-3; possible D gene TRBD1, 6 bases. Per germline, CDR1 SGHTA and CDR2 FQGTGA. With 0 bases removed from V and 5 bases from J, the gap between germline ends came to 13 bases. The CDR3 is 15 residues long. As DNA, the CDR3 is TGTGCCAGCAGCTTAACCGTGGACAGTAATACTGAAGCTTTCTTT. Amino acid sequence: CASSLTVDSNTEAFF.

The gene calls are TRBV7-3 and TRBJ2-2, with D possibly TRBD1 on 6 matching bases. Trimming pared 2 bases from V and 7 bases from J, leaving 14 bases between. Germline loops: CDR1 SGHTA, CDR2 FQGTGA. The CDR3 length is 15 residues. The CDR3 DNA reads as TGTGCCAGCAGCTTATCATCCAGGGGTAACGGGGAGCTGTTTTTT. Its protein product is CASSLSSRGNGELFF. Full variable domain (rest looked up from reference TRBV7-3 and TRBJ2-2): GAGVSQTPSNKVTEKGKYVELRCDPISGHTALYWYRQSLGQGPEFLIYFQGTGAADDSGLPNDRFFAVRPEGSVSTLKIQRTERGDSAVYLCASSLSSRGNGELFFGEGSRLTVL.

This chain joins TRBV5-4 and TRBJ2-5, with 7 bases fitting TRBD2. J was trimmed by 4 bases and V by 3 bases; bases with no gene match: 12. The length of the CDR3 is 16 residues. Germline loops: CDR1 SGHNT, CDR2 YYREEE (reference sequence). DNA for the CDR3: TGTGCCAGCAGCTCTAAGCGGGATGGTAGTCGAGAGACCCAGTACTTC. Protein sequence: CASSSKRDGSRETQYF.

CDR3 protein: CASSFGQAPSYEQYF. In nucleotides, the CDR3 is TGTGCCAGCAGTTTCGGACAGGCGCCTTCCTACGAGCAGTACTTC. The V call is TRBV27, the J call TRBJ2-7, with 7 bases matching TRBD1. CDR3 length: 15 amino acids. Germline V gene data show CDR1 as MNHEY and CDR2 as SMNVEV (reference sequence). V trimming: 3 bases; J trimming: 1 base; junction bases outside the gene matches: 6.

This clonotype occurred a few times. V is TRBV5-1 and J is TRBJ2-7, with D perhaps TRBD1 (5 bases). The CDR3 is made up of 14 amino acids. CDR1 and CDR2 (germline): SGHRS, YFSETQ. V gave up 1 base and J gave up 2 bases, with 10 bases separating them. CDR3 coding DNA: TGCGCCAGCAGCTTGTCAGGGTACCCCTACGAGCAGTACTTC. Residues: CASSLSGYPYEQYF.

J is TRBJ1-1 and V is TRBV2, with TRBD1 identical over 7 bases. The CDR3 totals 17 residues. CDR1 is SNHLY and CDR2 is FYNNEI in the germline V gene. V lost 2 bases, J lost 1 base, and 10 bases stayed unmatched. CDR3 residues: CASSERGGQGTNTEAFF. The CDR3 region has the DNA TGTGCCAGCAGTGAACGAGGGGGCCAGGGGACGAACACTGAAGCTTTCTTT.

The CDR3 protein is CASTVVNTNTGELFF. As DNA, the CDR3 is TGTGCCAGCACAGTCGTGAACACGAACACCGGGGAGCTGTTTTTT. This chain joins TRBV6-2 or TRBV6-3 and TRBJ2-2; no clear D gene. The CDR3 extends over 15 amino acids. The V end was cut by 7 bases, the J end by 0 bases, with 12 bases between. The germline gives CDR1 MNHEY, CDR2 SVGEGT.

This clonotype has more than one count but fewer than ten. The CDR3: CAWKRAITGADTGELFF. The CDR3, as DNA: TGTGCCTGGAAACGGGCAATTACCGGGGCGGACACCGGGGAGCTGTTTTTT. J is TRBJ2-2 and V is TRBV30, with D perhaps assigned TRBD1 or TRBD2 (5 bases each). Trimming took off 4 bases at V and 3 bases at J, with 21 bases between the two ends. The CDR3 covers 17 residues. Germline V CDR1 and CDR2: GTSNPN, SVGIG (reference sequence).

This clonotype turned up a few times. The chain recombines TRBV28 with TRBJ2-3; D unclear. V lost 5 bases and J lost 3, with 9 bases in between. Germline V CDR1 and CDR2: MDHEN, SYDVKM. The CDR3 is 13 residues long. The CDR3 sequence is CASSTDGTDTQYF. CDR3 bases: TGTGCCAGCAGTACGGACGGAACAGATACGCAGTATTTT.

CDR3 region: CASSPRDSPYNEQFF. In DNA form, the CDR3 reads TGTGCCAGCAGCCCCCGGGACTCGCCATACAATGAGCAGTTCTTC. V usage is TRBV7-9 and J usage is TRBJ2-1; perhaps TRBD2 as D (6 bases). Trimming cost V 5 bases and J 4 bases, with 15 bases left between them. CDR3 length: 15 amino acids. Germline-derived CDR1 and CDR2 are SEHNR and FQNEAQ (reference sequence).

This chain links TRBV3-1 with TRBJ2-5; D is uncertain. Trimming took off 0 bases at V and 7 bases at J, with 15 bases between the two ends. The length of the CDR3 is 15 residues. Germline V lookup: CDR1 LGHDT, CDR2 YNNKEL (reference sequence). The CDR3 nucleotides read TGTGCCAGCAGCCAAGATGGTAGTAGGGCGAGGACCCAGTACTTC. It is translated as CASSQDGSRARTQYF.

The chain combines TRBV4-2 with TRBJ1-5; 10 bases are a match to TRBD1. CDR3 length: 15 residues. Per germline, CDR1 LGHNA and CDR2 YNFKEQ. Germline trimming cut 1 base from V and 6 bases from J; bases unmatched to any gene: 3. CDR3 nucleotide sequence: TGTGCCAGCAGCCAAGGTGGGACAGGGGTTCAGCCCCAGCATTTT. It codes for CASSQGGTGVQPQHF.

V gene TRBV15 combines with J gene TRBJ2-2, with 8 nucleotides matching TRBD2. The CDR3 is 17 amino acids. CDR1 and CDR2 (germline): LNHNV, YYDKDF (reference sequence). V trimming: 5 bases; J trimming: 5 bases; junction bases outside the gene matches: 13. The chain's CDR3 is CATSRARAGAWTGELFF. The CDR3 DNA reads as TGTGCCACCAGCCGGGCCCGAGCGGGAGCCTGGACCGGGGAGCTGTTTTTT. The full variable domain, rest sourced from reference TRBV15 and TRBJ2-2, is DAMVIQNPRYQVTQFGKPVTLSCSQTLNHNVMYWYQQKSSQAPKLLFHYYDKDFNNEADTPDNFQSRRPNTSFCFLDIRSPGLGDTAMYLCATSRARAGAWTGELFFGEGSRLTVL.